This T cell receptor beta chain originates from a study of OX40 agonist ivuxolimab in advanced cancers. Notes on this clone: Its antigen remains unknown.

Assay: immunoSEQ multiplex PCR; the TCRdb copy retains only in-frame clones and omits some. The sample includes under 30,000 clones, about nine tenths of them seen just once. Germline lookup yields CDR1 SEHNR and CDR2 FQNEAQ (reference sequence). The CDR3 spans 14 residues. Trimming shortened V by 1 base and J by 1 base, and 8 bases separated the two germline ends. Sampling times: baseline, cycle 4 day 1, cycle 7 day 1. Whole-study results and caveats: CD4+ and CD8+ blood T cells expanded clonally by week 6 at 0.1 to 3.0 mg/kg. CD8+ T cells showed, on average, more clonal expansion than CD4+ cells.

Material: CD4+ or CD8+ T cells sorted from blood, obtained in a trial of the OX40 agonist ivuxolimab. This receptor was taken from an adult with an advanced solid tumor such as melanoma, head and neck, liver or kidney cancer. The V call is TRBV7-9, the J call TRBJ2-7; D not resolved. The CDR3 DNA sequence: TGTGCCAGCAGCTTAGAGAAGTCATCCTACGAGCAGTACTTC. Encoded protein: CASSLEKSSYEQYF.